Described below is a single T cell receptor (beta chain) sequence and its context. What it binds is unknown. Sequencing used immunoSEQ multiplex PCR; TCRdb keeps in-frame clones, though not all of them. Of more than 80,000 clones in the sample, roughly 88% are singletons; the top ten hold 7% to 9%. The analysis combined second doses at about 4 or about 12 weeks. The germline CDR1 and CDR2 sequences are SGDLS and YYNGEE. V dropped 4 bases and J dropped 5 bases, with 15 bases sitting between them. This CDR3 region has 14 residues. The data are from a study of T cell responses to AZD1222 COVID-19 vaccine. Study-wide results and caveats: The study identified only five to seven AZD1222 recipients as seropositive at baseline.

The chain joins TRBV9 to TRBJ1-1, with D uncertain. The clonotype was recovered from an adult who received the AZD1222 COVID-19 vaccine. The sequencing here drew on peripheral blood, taken 28 days after the second AZD1222 dose. CDR3 DNA sequence: TGTGCCAGCAGCCAACGGCGGCTGGGGACTGAAGCTTTCTTT. It codes for CASSQRRLGTEAFF.